This T cell receptor beta chain was captured in a study of blood T cell repertoires in COVID-19. Study-wide context: Researchers got acute and convalescent COVID-19 samples from the United States, Italy and Spain. T cells, B-cell-depleted T cells, or PBMCs supplied cDNA or gDNA.

In the source study's methods: By means of reference gene primer amplification, nucleated cell counts were estimated. Libraries were prepared by immunoSEQ multiplex PCR; TCRdb keeps only in-frame clonotypes and omits some of them. Clone size and V and J calls were adopted from that table, with D and trimming inferred from the DNA. Of 100,000 to 150,000 clones in the sample, 60% to 85% are singletons; the top ten hold about 6.8%. The germline gives CDR1 MDHEN, CDR2 SYDVKM. V lost 9 bases and J 1 base, leaving 12 bases between the germline ends. The CDR3 sequence is 13 residues long. Sequencing used peripheral blood. The clonotype was recovered from a man between 65 and 80 years old with acute or convalescent COVID-19. The V and J genes are TRBV28 and TRBJ1-1, with unresolved D. The CDR3 spells CASYLTPNTEAFF. In DNA, the CDR3 is TGTGCCAGTTATCTTACACCGAACACTGAAGCTTTCTTT.